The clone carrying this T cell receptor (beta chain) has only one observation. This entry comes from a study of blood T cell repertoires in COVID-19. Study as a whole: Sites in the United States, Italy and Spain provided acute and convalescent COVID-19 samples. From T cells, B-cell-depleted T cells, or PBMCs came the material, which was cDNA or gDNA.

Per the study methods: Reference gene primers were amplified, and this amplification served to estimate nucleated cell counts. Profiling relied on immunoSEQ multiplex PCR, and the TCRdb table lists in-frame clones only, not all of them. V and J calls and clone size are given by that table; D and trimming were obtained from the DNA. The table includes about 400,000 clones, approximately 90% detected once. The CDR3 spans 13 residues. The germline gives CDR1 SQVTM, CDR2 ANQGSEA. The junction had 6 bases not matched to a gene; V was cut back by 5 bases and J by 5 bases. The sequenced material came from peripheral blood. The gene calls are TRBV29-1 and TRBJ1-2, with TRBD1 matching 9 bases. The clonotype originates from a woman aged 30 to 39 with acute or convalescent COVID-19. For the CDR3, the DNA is TGCAGCGTTTCTACCGGGACAGGGTATGGCTACACCTTC. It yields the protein CSVSTGTGYGYTF. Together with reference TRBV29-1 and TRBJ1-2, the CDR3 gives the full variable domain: SAVISQKPSRDICQRGTSLTIQCQVDSQVTMMFWYRQQPGQSLTLIATANQGSEATYESGFVIDKFPISRPNLTFSTLTVSNMSPEDSSIYLCSVSTGTGYGYTFGSGTRLTVV.